This TCR beta chain comes out of a study of molecular identifiers for immune sequencing clone quantification. Using its own MiXCR run on the PCR reads, TCRdb lists one record per CDR3 protein. The profile covers some 65,000 distinct CDR3 sequences, with approximately 17% appearing a single time and around 1.5% taken by the ten largest. The CDR3 has 14 residues. The germline V gene encodes CDR1 LNHDA and CDR2 SQIVND (reference sequence). V lost 2 bases and J lost 6; bases outside the gene matches: 1. Regarding this clonotype: This may come from a read error, since a much larger clone is one base off.

Sequencing was performed on naive CD8+ T cells from blood, with Jurkat cell RNA spiked in. The subset was: FACS-sorted CD8+CD4-CCR7+CD45RA+ naive T cells. The chain recombines TRBV19 with TRBJ2-1, with 10 bases identical to TRBD2. The receptor's source is a human donor in good health. Some libraries in this study had Jurkat cell RNA spiked in. DNA of the CDR3: TGTGCCAGTAGTATATCTAGCGGGGGCAATGAGCAGTTCTTC. Its protein product is CASSISSGGNEQFF. Supplemented by reference TRBV19 and TRBJ2-1, the full variable domain reads DGGITQSPKYLFRKEGQNVTLSCEQNLNHDAMYWYRQDPGQGLRLIYYSQIVNDFQKGDIAEGYSVSREKKESFPLTVTSAQKNPTAFYLCASSISSGGNEQFFGPGTRLTVL.